One and the same sample provided the 26 T cell receptor beta chains below, sequenced in a study. MiXCR, run by TCRdb on the 5' RACE reads, gives a single entry per CDR3 protein. The sample yields about 23,000 distinct CDR3 sequences, under 40% seen once. Sequenced sample: tumor-infiltrating naive CD4+ T cells sorted from the breast tumor. The subset was: naive CD4+ T cells, CD4+CD45RA+CD25-. The receptors were sampled from a female donor with breast cancer.

This clonotype was counted only a few times. This rearrangement joins TRBV6-1 to TRBJ1-5; maybe TRBD1 (5 bases). This CDR3 contains 13 residues. Germline-derived CDR1 and CDR2 are MNHNS and SASEGT. Trimming took 2 bases from V and 8 from J, leaving 10 bases between them. The CDR3 region has the DNA TGTGCCAGCAGTGAACTAGGGACCAAGCCCCAGCATTTT. Encoded protein: CASSELGTKPQHF.

The table lists this clonotype with many counts. This chain uses TRBV30 with TRBJ1-5; weak D call: TRBD1 (5 bases). CDR1 is GTSNPN and CDR2 is SVGIG in the germline V gene (reference sequence). V dropped 5 bases and J dropped 0 bases, with 8 bases sitting between them. The CDR3 sequence is 13 residues long. CDR3: CAWSGHSNQPQHF. DNA for the CDR3: TGTGCCTGGTCGGGGCATAGCAATCAGCCCCAGCATTTT.

By proportion, this clonotype is medium-sized. This chain joins TRBV4-2 and TRBJ2-3; TRBD2 matches at 13 bases. CDR3 length equals 18 residues. Losses at the gene ends were 5 bases for V and 5 bases for J; bases not matched to a gene: 13. Germline-derived CDR1 and CDR2 are LGHNA and YNFKEQ. CDR3 loop: CASSSRLAGGPVGDTQYF. In DNA, the CDR3 is TGTGCCAGCAGCTCTCGACTAGCGGGAGGCCCTGTGGGAGATACGCAGTATTTT.

This clonotype rates as medium-sized. The V and J genes are TRBV7-2 and TRBJ2-6; TRBD1 matches 8 bases. With 0 bases clipped from V and 2 bases from J, the junction kept 6 bases outside the gene matches. There are 18 residues in the CDR3. The germline gives CDR1 SGHTA, CDR2 FQGNSA. The CDR3 protein is CASSLAIVRGPGANVLTF. In nucleotides, the CDR3 is TGTGCCAGCAGCTTAGCGATTGTCAGGGGGCCTGGGGCCAACGTCCTGACTTTC. The full variable domain, rest sourced from reference TRBV7-2 and TRBJ2-6, is GAGVSQSPSNKVTEKGKDVELRCDPISGHTALYWYRQSLGQGLEFLIYFQGNSAPDKSGLPSDRFSAERTGGSVSTLTIQRTQQEDSAVYLCASSLAIVRGPGANVLTFGAGSRLTVL.

As regards this clonotype: A much bigger clone sits one base away, suggesting this may be a read error. The rearrangement uses TRBV7-3 and TRBJ2-1; 7 bases agree with TRBD2. Germline-derived CDR1 and CDR2 are SGHTA and FQGTGA. The CDR3 contains 15 residues. The V segment lost 0 bases and the J segment 6 bases; nucleotides outside the gene matches: 5. CDR3 nucleotide sequence: TGTGCCAGCAGCTTAACTAGCGGGCGCAGCAATGAGCAGTTCTTC. Protein product: CASSLTSGRSNEQFF. Full variable domain (rest looked up from reference TRBV7-3 and TRBJ2-1): GAGVSQTPSNKVTEKGKYVELRCDPISGHTALYWYRQSLGQGPEFLIYFQGTGAADDSGLPNDRFFAVRPEGSVSTLKIQRTERGDSAVYLCASSLTSGRSNEQFFGPGTRLTVL.

This clonotype was detected only a few times. A much larger clone lies a single base off, so this may be a read error. This rearrangement joins TRBV20-1 to TRBJ2-1; TRBD1 agrees at 9 bases. The J call may not be correct, given that the DNA end is closer to TRBJ2-7. Germline V CDR1 and CDR2: DFQATT, SNEGSKA (reference sequence). This CDR3 is built from 14 residues. In nucleotides, the CDR3 is TGCAGTGCCACCGGGACAGGGCTAGGGAATGAGCAGTACTTC. It is translated as CSATGTGLGNEQYF.

This clonotype was counted ten times or more. The rearrangement links TRBV12-3 or TRBV12-4 to TRBJ1-3; the D gene is possibly TRBD1 (5 bases). V lost 4 bases, J lost 5 bases, and 18 bases lay in between. The CDR3 is made up of 16 amino acids. CDR3 amino acids: CASSYGARKARNTIYF. CDR3 bases: TGTGCCAGCAGTTACGGGGCTCGTAAAGCAAGAAACACCATATATTTT.

This chain joins TRBV4-1 and TRBJ2-7; a possible D gene is TRBD1 (6 bases). Germline CDR1 reads MGHRA; CDR2 reads YSYEKL. The CDR3 runs to 15 residues. V was shortened by 2 bases and J by 2 bases, with 13 bases between the two germline ends. The CDR3 sequence is CASSQRQGPAYEQYF. The CDR3 nucleotides are TGCGCCAGCAGCCAACGGCAGGGGCCTGCCTACGAGCAGTACTTC.

This clonotype was observed many times. The gene calls are TRBV7-3 and TRBJ2-7; D is perhaps TRBD2 (6 bases). Between the trimmed V and J ends, which lost 2 bases and 1 base, there was a span of 12 bases. Per germline, CDR1 SGHTA and CDR2 FQGTGA. CDR3 length equals 15 residues. The CDR3 DNA reads as TGTGCCAGCAGCTTATCGGGAGCGGTATCCTACGAGCAGTACTTC. Translating it yields CASSLSGAVSYEQYF.

This clonotype is labeled medium-sized (0.01 to 0.1%). The gene calls are TRBV29-1 and TRBJ1-1; the D is unclear. Trimming cost V 4 bases and J 0 bases, with 15 bases left between them. This CDR3 is 15 amino acids long. Germline loops: CDR1 SQVTM, CDR2 ANQGSEA. The DNA of the CDR3 is TGCAGCGTTGCGAACCTGAACTACATGAACACTGAAGCTTTCTTT. Protein sequence: CSVANLNYMNTEAFF.

This clonotype was seen only a few times. The chain carries TRBV7-9 and TRBJ2-2; no clear D. The germline V gene has CDR1 SEHNR and CDR2 FQNEAQ (reference sequence). V was trimmed by 6 bases and J by 5 bases, leaving 7 bases between them. The CDR3 sequence is 12 residues long. The CDR3 sequence: CASRRSTGELFF. The CDR3 DNA reads TGTGCCAGCAGAAGGAGTACCGGGGAGCTGTTTTTT. The whole variable domain, remainder taken from reference TRBV7-9 and TRBJ2-2, is DTGVSQNPRHKITKRGQNVTFRCDPISEHNRLYWYRQTLGQGPEFLTYFQNEAQLEKSRLLSDRFSAERPKGSFSTLEIQRTEQGDSAMYLCASRRSTGELFFGEGSRLTVL.

This clonotype was found many times. The rearrangement links TRBV20-1 to TRBJ1-1; 9 nucleotides line up with TRBD1. This CDR3 region has 15 residues. V was pared by 6 bases and J by 6 bases, with 14 bases of the junction left unmatched. CDR1 DFQATT and CDR2 SNEGSKA come from the germline V gene (reference sequence). The CDR3 reads CSARITGGAIPEAFF. The CDR3 DNA follows: TGCAGTGCAAGAATCACAGGGGGCGCGATCCCTGAAGCTTTCTTT.

The chain uses TRBV9 and TRBJ2-2; 9 nucleotides line up with TRBD2. Trimming removed 4 bases from V and 6 bases from J; junction bases left unmatched: 7. Looked up from germline, CDR1 is SGDLS and CDR2 is YYNGEE. CDR3 size: 15 residues. CDR3 sequence (DNA): TGTGCCAGCAGCCCATATAGCGGGAGCGCCGGGGAGCTGTTTTTT. Translating it yields CASSPYSGSAGELFF.

This clonotype came up a few times. The V and J genes are TRBV4-2 and TRBJ2-1; D remains ambiguous. The CDR3 has 13 amino acids. CDR1 and CDR2 (germline): LGHNA, YNFKEQ. V shed 3 bases and J shed 7 bases, with 10 bases lying between them. CDR3: CASSQGSKNEQFF. The CDR3 DNA sequence: TGTGCCAGCAGCCAGGGATCGAAAAATGAGCAGTTCTTC.

This clonotype has more than one count but fewer than ten. The chain is built from TRBV5-1 and TRBJ2-7, with 7 positions matching TRBD1. The CDR3 runs 14 residues. The germline V gene has CDR1 SGHRS and CDR2 YFSETQ. Trimming removed 4 bases from V and 3 bases from J; junction bases left unmatched: 7. For the CDR3, the DNA is TGCGCCAGCAGCATGGGGACAGCGAACTACGAGCAGTACTTC. Protein product: CASSMGTANYEQYF.

This clonotype has a handful of counts. The CDR3 end shows no conserved phenylalanine or tryptophan, and so a read error is likely. The V gene is TRBV27, the J gene TRBJ1-2; no definite D call. The CDR3 spans 15 residues. Between the trimmed V and J ends, which lost 3 bases and 4 bases, there was a span of 15 bases. Germline CDR1 MNHEY, CDR2 SMNVEV (reference sequence). Here the CDR3 DNA reads TGTGCCAGCAGTTTTAAGGACGTCCCTTTCTATGGCTACACCTCC. This codes for CASSFKDVPFYGYTS.

The V gene is TRBV19, the J gene TRBJ2-1, with 14 nucleotides matching TRBD2. CDR1 is LNHDA, CDR2 SQIVND, per germline (reference sequence). This CDR3 spans 16 amino acids. The V gene end was trimmed by 3 bases and the J gene end by 8 bases; junction bases not matched to a gene: 6. Here the CDR3 reads CASSIPRLAGGHEQFF. The CDR3 bases are TGTGCCAGTAGTATCCCTCGACTAGCGGGAGGGCATGAGCAGTTCTTC.

Concerning this clonotype itself: Just one base apart from a much larger clone, this may be a read error. The chain carries TRBV5-1 and TRBJ2-1, with a tentative D call TRBD2 (6 bases). Between the trimmed V and J ends, which lost 3 bases and 12 bases, there was a span of 28 bases. The germline V gene encodes CDR1 SGHRS and CDR2 YFSETQ. The length of the CDR3 is 17 residues. The CDR3 nucleotides are TGCGCCAGCAGCTCTCCTGAGGGACTCTTTCAACGTGCTGGGCAGTTCTTC. It specifies CASSSPEGLFQRAGQFF.

This clonotype has only a few counts. A much larger clone differs from this one at a single base, so this may be a read error. The chain combines TRBV5-5 with TRBJ1-5, with D unresolved. CDR1 is SGHKS and CDR2 is YYEKEE in the germline V gene (reference sequence). The CDR3 is made up of 15 amino acids. The CDR3 bases are TGTGCCCGCAGCTTGACGGATTATAGCAATCAGCCCCAGCATTTT. It specifies CARSLTDYSNQPQHF.

In nucleotides, the CDR3 is TGCAGTGCTGCCCAACAGGGGGATCAGCCCCAGCATTTT. This sequence encodes CSAAQQGDQPQHF. The genes are TRBV20-1 and TRBJ1-5; 8 positions agree with TRBD1. The CDR3 runs 13 residues. The junction had 5 bases not matched to a gene; V was cut back by 5 bases and J by 5 bases. In germline, CDR1 is DFQATT, CDR2 SNEGSKA (reference sequence).

The chain recombines TRBV6-5 with TRBJ2-1; D not resolved. The CDR3 length is 17 residues. The V and J ends lost 6 bases and 4 bases respectively, with 22 bases between them. Germline CDR1 reads MNHEY; CDR2 reads SVGAGI. CDR3 region: CASRKESWVGTYNEQFF. Here the CDR3 DNA reads TGTGCCAGCAGGAAAGAATCCTGGGTGGGAACGTACAATGAGCAGTTCTTC.

The chain is built from TRBV28 and TRBJ1-1; D perhaps matches TRBD1 (6 bases). Deletions cut 3 bases from V and 6 bases from J, with 20 bases between. The germline V gene encodes CDR1 MDHEN and CDR2 SYDVKM. CDR3 length: 16 amino acids. The DNA for the CDR3 is TGTGCCAGCAGTTTGGTCCTCGGACCCAAGGGGGCTGAAGCTTTCTTT. Its protein is CASSLVLGPKGAEAFF.

This rearrangement joins TRBV20-1 to TRBJ1-5; possibly TRBD1 for D (6 bases). CDR3 length: 18 residues. From germline, CDR1 is DFQATT and CDR2 SNEGSKA (reference sequence). Deletions cut 6 bases from V and 1 base from J, with 25 bases between. CDR3 sequence (DNA): TGCAGTGCACTTAGGGCGGGACAAACCTTTGGGAGCAATCAGCCCCAGCATTTT. Translated, it gives CSALRAGQTFGSNQPQHF.

This clonotype has ten or more counts. The genes are TRBV10-1 and TRBJ2-1; 7 bases line up with TRBD2. The CDR3 is 14 amino acids. V dropped 3 bases and J dropped 8; count of bases not matched to a gene: 7. Germline CDR1 reads WNHNN; CDR2 reads SYGVQD (reference sequence). The chain's CDR3 is CASSEAGSGDEQFF. DNA of the CDR3: TGCGCCAGCAGTGAAGCGGGGTCTGGGGATGAGCAGTTCTTC.

Points on this clonotype: The junction and the germline gene differ at one end; a read error may be behind it. The chain joins TRBV10-3 to TRBJ2-7; 8 positions agree with TRBD1. The CDR3 sequence is 16 residues long. CDR1 and CDR2 (germline): ENHRY, SYGVKD. For the CDR3, the DNA is TGTGCCATCAGCAATAGGACAGGGCGGAGCTCCTACGAGCGGTACTTC. Translating it yields CAISNRTGRSSYERYF.

By proportion, this clonotype is medium-sized. CDR3 DNA: TGCAGTGCTATCGAAGGCCCTGTGGGCTGGACGGCGAATCAGCCCCAGCATTTT. Protein sequence: CSAIEGPVGWTANQPQHF. The chain has TRBV20-1 and TRBJ1-5; no clear D. Germline V CDR1 and CDR2: DFQATT, SNEGSKA (reference sequence). Trimming removed 4 bases at V and 4 bases at J, with 26 bases between. The CDR3 covers 18 residues.